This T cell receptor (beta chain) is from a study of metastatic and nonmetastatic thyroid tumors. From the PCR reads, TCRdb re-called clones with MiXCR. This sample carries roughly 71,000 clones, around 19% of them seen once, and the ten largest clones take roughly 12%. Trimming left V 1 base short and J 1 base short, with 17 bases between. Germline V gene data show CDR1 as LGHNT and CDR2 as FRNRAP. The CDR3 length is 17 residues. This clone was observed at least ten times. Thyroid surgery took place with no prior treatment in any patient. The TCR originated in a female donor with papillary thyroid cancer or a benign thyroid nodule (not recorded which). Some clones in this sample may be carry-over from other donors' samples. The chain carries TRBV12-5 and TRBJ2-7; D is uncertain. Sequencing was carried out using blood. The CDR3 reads CASGLAPGQDLSYEQYF. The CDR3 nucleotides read TGTGCTAGTGGTTTGGCCCCTGGGCAGGACCTTTCCTACGAGCAGTACTTC.